The 19 T cell receptor beta chains below all came from one sample that was sequenced in a study of T cell responses to AZD1222 COVID-19 vaccine. Using immunoSEQ multiplex PCR, the repertoire was profiled, and TCRdb retains in-frame clones only, with some absent. The sample yields roughly 150,000 clones, approximately 90% seen once. The material was peripheral blood, obtained on day 0 of AZD1222 vaccination. The receptors stem from an adult in good health.

V is TRBV30 and J is TRBJ2-1, with TRBD2 matching 11 bases. CDR1 GTSNPN and CDR2 SVGIG come from the germline V gene (reference sequence). Trimming at V came to 0 bases and at J to 3 bases, leaving 22 bases not matched to a gene. The CDR3 spans 22 residues. The CDR3 is CAWSVPSRVSGGVRYVYNEQFF. CDR3 sequence (DNA): TGTGCCTGGAGTGTACCATCACGGGTTAGCGGGGGGGTTAGGTATGTCTACAATGAGCAGTTCTTC.

The chain carries TRBV19 and TRBJ1-1, with a possible D match to TRBD1 (5 bases). Germline values: CDR1 LNHDA, CDR2 SQIVND (reference sequence). The V and J ends lost 11 bases and 4 bases respectively, with 20 bases between them. This CDR3 has 14 residues. The DNA for the CDR3 is TGTGCCGCCGCCCCCGGGCGGGGCGCCACTGAAGCTTTCTTT. It specifies CAAAPGRGATEAFF.

This clone appeared once. The gene calls are TRBV7-3 and TRBJ2-1; D possibly matches TRBD1 or TRBD2 (5 bases each). The CDR3 has 15 residues. Germline values: CDR1 SGHTA, CDR2 FQGTGA. With 4 bases removed from V and 5 bases from J, the gap between germline ends came to 15 bases. The CDR3: CASSSSRDPHNEQFF. DNA for the CDR3: TGTGCCAGCAGCTCTAGTAGGGACCCCCACAATGAGCAGTTCTTC.

V gene TRBV10-2 combines with J gene TRBJ1-1, with D possibly being TRBD1 (5 bases). Germline-derived CDR1 and CDR2 are WSHSY and SAAADI. This CDR3 contains 16 residues. V lost 0 bases, J lost 6 bases, and 17 bases lay in between. The chain's CDR3 is CASSESWGEVSAEAFF. CDR3 bases: TGCGCCAGCAGTGAGTCGTGGGGGGAAGTGTCCGCTGAAGCTTTCTTT.

The rearrangement joins TRBV15 to TRBJ2-3; maybe TRBD2 (5 bases). Trimming cost V 1 base and J 6 bases, with 14 bases left between them. Germline loops: CDR1 LNHNV, CDR2 YYDKDF (reference sequence). The CDR3 covers 15 residues. CDR3 DNA sequence: TGTGCCACCAGCAGAGCCCAAGGACGGAGGGATACGCAGTATTTT. Encoded protein: CATSRAQGRRDTQYF.

The rearrangement links TRBV29-1 to TRBJ2-5; D possibly uses TRBD1 or TRBD2 (6 bases each). Germline CDR1 SQVTM, CDR2 ANQGSEA. The V and J ends lost 7 bases and 1 base respectively, with 25 bases between them. The CDR3 has 17 residues. CDR3 region: CSGWGVPSSDSQETQYF. CDR3 DNA sequence: TGCAGCGGCTGGGGGGTCCCCTCCTCGGACAGCCAAGAGACCCAGTACTTC. The whole variable domain, filled in from reference TRBV29-1 and TRBJ2-5, reads SAVISQKPSRDICQRGTSLTIQCQVDSQVTMMFWYRQQPGQSLTLIATANQGSEATYESGFVIDKFPISRPNLTFSTLTVSNMSPEDSSIYLCSGWGVPSSDSQETQYFGPGTRLLVL.

This clone was seen just once. This sequence joins TRBV5-1 and TRBJ2-7, with D maybe TRBD2 (5 bases). The CDR3 runs 16 residues. Trimming took off 0 bases at V and 0 bases at J, with 13 bases between the two ends. Germline V CDR1 and CDR2: SGHRS, YFSETQ. DNA of the CDR3: TGCGCCAGCAGCTTGGCGGGGAGCCTTAACTCCTACGAGCAGTACTTC. It is translated as CASSLAGSLNSYEQYF. Variable domain in full (rest from reference TRBV5-1 and TRBJ2-7): KAGVTQTPRYLIKTRGQQVTLSCSPISGHRSVSWYQQTPGQGLQFLFEYFSETQRNKGNFPGRFSGRQFSNSRSEMNVSTLELGDSALYLCASSLAGSLNSYEQYFGPGTRLTVT.

This chain joins TRBV2 and TRBJ2-6; D unclear. The CDR3 sequence is 17 residues long. Germline CDR1 SNHLY, CDR2 FYNNEI. V lost 11 bases and J lost 0, with 20 bases in between. DNA for the CDR3: TGTGCCCCTGGTGGGGAAGCTCCCCACTCTGGGGCCAACGTCCTGACTTTC. Its protein is CAPGGEAPHSGANVLTF.

The chain uses TRBV19 and TRBJ2-7; D is tentatively TRBD1 or TRBD2 (5 bases each). This CDR3 spans 13 amino acids. The germline V and J ends were trimmed by 2 bases and 5 bases, with 10 bases remaining between them. Germline V CDR1 and CDR2: LNHDA, SQIVND (reference sequence). The CDR3 nucleotides read TGTGCCAGTAGTATAAACCGGGGCGACGAGCAGTACTTC. Its translation is CASSINRGDEQYF.

The V call is TRBV20-1, the J call TRBJ1-5; tentatively, D is TRBD1 (5 bases). V shed 3 bases and J shed 6 bases, with 9 bases lying between them. In germline, CDR1 is DFQATT, CDR2 SNEGSKA (reference sequence). The CDR3 length is 12 residues. CDR3 nucleotide sequence: TGCAGTGCTAGTCGGGGGGTTCAGCCCCAGCATTTT. Translating it yields CSASRGVQPQHF.

The chain combines TRBV10-3 with TRBJ1-2, with D unclear. V gave up 3 bases and J gave up 1 base, with 0 bases separating them. This CDR3 is built from 11 residues. In germline, CDR1 is ENHRY, CDR2 SYGVKD. DNA of the CDR3: TGTGCCATCAGTGATAACTATGGCTACACCTTC. Its protein is CAISDNYGYTF.

The count of this clone is one. The rearrangement uses TRBV6-5 and TRBJ1-5, with no clear D. The CDR3 extends over 15 amino acids. Per germline, CDR1 MNHEY and CDR2 SVGAGI. Trimming removed 2 bases at V and 7 bases at J, with 15 bases between. The CDR3 spells CASSYASDNSQPQHF. CDR3 nucleotide sequence: TGTGCCAGCAGTTACGCCTCAGACAACAGCCAGCCCCAGCATTTT.

The chain combines TRBV7-2 with TRBJ1-5; possibly TRBD1 for D (5 bases). The CDR3 totals 14 residues. CDR1 is SGHTA, CDR2 FQGNSA, per germline. V gave up 1 base and J gave up 4 bases, with 8 bases separating them. CDR3 bases: TGTGCCAGCAGCTTAGGTTGGGGGAATCAGCCCCAGCATTTT. This gives the protein CASSLGWGNQPQHF.

The chain recombines TRBV27 with TRBJ1-5, with 8 bases lining up with TRBD1. The CDR3 sequence is 16 residues long. Trimming at V came to 4 bases and at J to 6 bases, leaving 11 bases not matched to a gene. Germline CDR1 MNHEY, CDR2 SMNVEV (reference sequence). The CDR3 sequence is CASSSLQGVLGQPQHF. In DNA form, the CDR3 reads TGTGCCAGCAGTTCCTTACAGGGGGTTTTAGGTCAGCCCCAGCATTTT.

The V call is TRBV18, the J call TRBJ1-1; TRBD1 might be the D (5 bases). Germline values: CDR1 KGHSH, CDR2 LQKENI. V shed 2 bases and J shed 4 bases, with 14 bases lying between them. The CDR3 loop spans 15 amino acids. This CDR3 is CASSPGLQAGTEAFF. The CDR3 DNA reads TGTGCCAGCTCACCAGGGCTACAGGCGGGCACTGAAGCTTTCTTT. The whole variable domain, remainder taken from reference TRBV18 and TRBJ1-1, is NAGVMQNPRHLVRRRGQEARLRCSPMKGHSHVYWYRQLPEEGLKFMVYLQKENIIDESGMPKERFSAEFPKEGPSILRIQQVVRGDSAAYFCASSPGLQAGTEAFFGQGTRLTVV.

The chain combines TRBV6-6 with TRBJ1-5; D unclear. This CDR3 region has 14 residues. The V gene's germline CDR1 is MNHNY and CDR2 SVGAGI (reference sequence). Trimming pared 0 bases from V and 5 bases from J, leaving 8 bases between. The CDR3 protein is CASSYSEGYQPQHF. The DNA of the CDR3 is TGTGCCAGCAGTTACTCAGAGGGTTATCAGCCCCAGCATTTT.

V and J are TRBV5-7 and TRBJ1-5; 9 bases agree with TRBD1. TRBV5-7 is an ORF; its function is uncertain. V dropped 4 bases and J dropped 1; count of bases not matched to a gene: 9. This CDR3 contains 17 residues. The CDR3 loop reads CASSRQGVGESNQPQHF. The DNA for the CDR3 is TGTGCCAGCAGCAGACAGGGGGTGGGAGAAAGCAATCAGCCCCAGCATTTT.

The rearrangement uses TRBV10-3 and TRBJ1-1, with 8 bases lining up with TRBD1. V dropped 4 bases and J dropped 0; count of bases not matched to a gene: 1. Germline V gives CDR1 ENHRY, CDR2 SYGVKD. This CDR3 is built from 14 residues. The CDR3 loop reads CAISAGQVNTEAFF. The DNA of the CDR3 is TGTGCCATCAGTGCGGGACAGGTGAACACTGAAGCTTTCTTT.

The rearrangement links TRBV7-9 to TRBJ1-6; D is unclear. Germline assignment: CDR1 SEHNR and CDR2 FQNEAQ (reference sequence). V was pared by 3 bases and J by 2 bases, with 5 bases between. The CDR3 runs to 14 residues. CDR3 sequence: CASSLPAYNSPLHF. The DNA of the CDR3 is TGTGCCAGCAGCTTGCCCGCCTATAATTCACCCCTCCACTTT. Based on the CDR3 plus reference TRBV7-9 and TRBJ1-6, the full variable domain is DTGVSQNPRHKITKRGQNVTFRCDPISEHNRLYWYRQTLGQGPEFLTYFQNEAQLEKSRLLSDRFSAERPKGSFSTLEIQRTEQGDSAMYLCASSLPAYNSPLHFGNGTRLTVT.